Listed here is a single TCR beta chain. Antigen: not known. Trimming removed 6 bases at V and 7 bases at J, with 13 bases between. Germline CDR1 is MNHEY and CDR2 is SVGAGI. The CDR3 contains 12 residues. This sample is part of a study of T cell responses to AZD1222 COVID-19 vaccine. Study-level information: Timing groups of about 4 and about 12 weeks for second doses were pooled. Study findings and constraints: AZD1222 recipients seropositive at baseline numbered only six or seven. White British ancestry dominated among donors, who included more females, and clonal diversity was possibly underestimated. Reportedly, nearly half of unique spike TCRs recognized epitopes outside B.1.351/B.1.1.7 mutations.

Using immunoSEQ multiplex PCR, the repertoire was profiled, and TCRdb retains in-frame clones only, with some absent. The table lists about 100,000 clones, roughly nine tenths of them singletons, with 4% to 6% in the top ten. The sample here was peripheral blood, taken on day 0 of AZD1222 vaccination. This sequence joins TRBV6-5 and TRBJ2-7; D gene unclear. The clonotype comes from an adult in good health. The CDR3 reads CASRGPVEEQYF. In DNA, the CDR3 is TGTGCCAGCAGAGGTCCGGTGGAGGAGCAGTACTTC.